This passage covers 10 T cell receptor beta chains from one sample sequenced in a study of T cell repertoires in cytomegalovirus infection. TCRdb used MiXCR to reprocess the reads, holding one entry per CDR3 protein. The data show under 850,000 distinct CDR3 sequences, 35% to 40% seen once. What was sequenced was PBMCs. All receptors derive from a human donor in good health (CMV status not recorded). Some clones in this sample may be carry-over from other donors' samples.

In this sample, this clonotype turned up once. V gene TRBV7-4 combines with J gene TRBJ1-2; D is unclear. There are 13 residues in the CDR3. The V gene lost 5 bases and the J gene lost 10 bases, with 17 bases spanning the gap. In germline, CDR1 is SGHVT, CDR2 SQSDAQ. The DNA of the CDR3 is TGTGCCAGCAGCCTCGCGGACGGAGCGCTCTACACCTTC. This encodes CASSLADGALYTF. Full variable domain (remainder filled in from reference TRBV7-4 and TRBJ1-2): GAGVSQSPRYKVAKRGRDVALRCDSISGHVTLYWYRQTLGQGSEVLTYSQSDAQRDKSGRPSGRFSAERPERSVSTLKIQRTEQGDSAVYLCASSLADGALYTFGSGTRLTVV.

A few counts support this clonotype. The chain carries TRBV10-3 and TRBJ1-5; perhaps TRBD1 as D (5 bases). Per the germline V gene, CDR1 is ENHRY and CDR2 is SYGVKD. This CDR3 is 14 amino acids long. V was shortened by 7 bases and J by 1 base, with 11 bases between the two germline ends. The CDR3 loop reads CAIKEAGSNQPQHF. The CDR3 region has the DNA TGTGCCATCAAAGAAGCAGGGAGCAATCAGCCCCAGCATTTT.

Ten or more counts support this clonotype. The V gene is TRBV24-1, the J gene TRBJ2-3; D possibly uses TRBD1 or TRBD2 (7 bases each). CDR1 KGHDR and CDR2 SFDVKD come from the germline V gene. V shed 4 bases and J shed 2 bases, with 18 bases lying between them. CDR3 length equals 17 residues. In DNA form, the CDR3 reads TGTGCCACCAGTGAGCCAGAGACAGGGAGGGTCACAGATACGCAGTATTTT. Its protein product is CATSEPETGRVTDTQYF.

This clonotype has ten or more counts. The genes are TRBV7-8 and TRBJ2-7; D is perhaps TRBD2 (6 bases). In germline, CDR1 is SGHVS, CDR2 FQNEAQ. Trimming stripped 7 bases from V and 6 bases from J, with 13 bases between. This CDR3 region has 12 residues. The CDR3 DNA is TGTGCCAGCAACGGGGGATCGGGCGAGCAGTACTTC. Amino acids: CASNGGSGEQYF.

The V gene is TRBV12-3 or TRBV12-4, the J gene TRBJ1-1, with D perhaps TRBD1 (5 bases). The CDR3 runs 12 residues. V gave up 5 bases and J gave up 5 bases, with 9 bases separating them. CDR3 region: CASSTQGTEAFF. As DNA, the CDR3 is TGTGCCAGCAGTACCCAGGGAACTGAAGCTTTCTTT.

The chain combines TRBV10-3 with TRBJ1-4; D ambiguous. Germline assignment: CDR1 ENHRY and CDR2 SYGVKD. This CDR3 spans 13 amino acids. Trimming removed 4 bases at V and 4 bases at J, with 7 bases between. The CDR3 DNA reads as TGTGCCATCAGTGGTCAGCTTAATGAAAAACTGTTTTTT. This translates into CAISGQLNEKLFF.

The count of this clonotype is one. The V gene is TRBV5-1, the J gene TRBJ2-1; D may be TRBD1 or TRBD2 (5 bases each). Germline values: CDR1 SGHRS, CDR2 YFSETQ. The CDR3 has 16 residues. V was trimmed by 2 bases and J by 4 bases, leaving 16 bases between them. CDR3 bases: TGCGCCAGCAGCTTCGAATTAGGGACCGGGTACAATGAGCAGTTCTTC. Its protein product is CASSFELGTGYNEQFF.

CDR3 residues: CASSLRDRHNEQYF. The CDR3 DNA reads TGTGCCAGCAGCTTAAGGGACAGGCACAACGAGCAGTACTTC. The rearrangement joins TRBV7-8 to TRBJ2-7, with 8 bases lining up with TRBD1. Trimming took 2 bases from V and 5 from J; bases not matched to a gene: 5. This CDR3 region has 14 residues. Germline lookup yields CDR1 SGHVS and CDR2 FQNEAQ.

This clonotype turned up a few times. The chain employs TRBV12-3 or TRBV12-4 and TRBJ2-7, with D possibly being TRBD1 or TRBD2 (5 bases each). The length of the CDR3 is 15 residues. V was cut by 6 bases and J by 4 bases, with 19 bases left in between. The CDR3 nucleotides read TGTGCCAGCAGGGGGGTTTCAGGGCCGAAGTACGAGCAGTACTTC. It specifies CASRGVSGPKYEQYF.

The V and J genes are TRBV6-5 and TRBJ2-2; 9 bases match TRBD2. V lost 2 bases to trimming and J lost 2 bases; unmatched junction nucleotides: 3. The CDR3 contains 16 residues. Germline V gives CDR1 MNHEY, CDR2 SVGAGI. The CDR3: CASSYERGVNTGELFF. CDR3 nucleotides: TGTGCCAGCAGTTACGAGCGGGGGGTCAACACCGGGGAGCTGTTTTTT.